The next 9 T cell receptor beta chains were all read from a single sample in a study of blood T cells in healthy people across ages. It was with a sample-barcoded 5' primer and a J-beta primer mix that a second PCR of about 7 to 12 cycles was run. TCRdb independently ran MiXCR on the 5' RACE reads; one entry per CDR3 protein. The sample records 650,000 to 1,000,000 distinct CDR3 sequences, under 40% being singletons. Sequencing was done on a sample of blood. Receptor source: a man aged 18 to 29 in good health.

This clonotype appeared once. The rearrangement uses TRBV7-8 and TRBJ2-5, with D unclear. The CDR3 consists of 17 residues. The ends were cut back, 5 bases at V and 2 bases at J, with 21 bases in the middle. Germline V lookup: CDR1 SGHVS, CDR2 FQNEAQ. CDR3 protein: CASSPLGYVASQETQYF. CDR3 nucleotides: TGTGCCAGCAGCCCCCTAGGCTATGTGGCGTCACAAGAGACCCAGTACTTC. The complete variable domain, with remaining parts taken from reference TRBV7-8 and TRBJ2-5, reads GAGVSQSPRYKVAKRGQDVALRCDPISGHVSLFWYQQALGQGPEFLTYFQNEAQLDKSGLPSDRFFAERPEGSVSTLKIQRTQQEDSAVYLCASSPLGYVASQETQYFGPGTRLLVL.

This clonotype was observed many times. The rearrangement links TRBV5-1 to TRBJ1-5; possible D gene TRBD1, 6 bases. Trimming took off 1 base at V and 0 bases at J, with 29 bases between the two ends. This CDR3 comprises 22 residues. Germline CDR1 SGHRS, CDR2 YFSETQ. Written as DNA, the CDR3 is TGCGCCAGCAGCTTGTTTGTCTCGGCACAGGGACTGTTAGCGGATAGCAATCAGCCCCAGCATTTT. This translates into CASSLFVSAQGLLADSNQPQHF.

Worth noting for this clonotype: At one boundary the junction diverges from the germline segment, which might be a read error. The V and J genes are TRBV7-9 and TRBJ2-5; no clear D. The J call may be mistaken, given a closer DNA end match to TRBJ2-7. The germline V gene has CDR1 SEHNR and CDR2 FQNEAQ (reference sequence). CDR3 length: 14 amino acids. For the CDR3, the DNA is TGTGCCAGCAGCGTAGCTTTCAGCCTGTACGAGCAGTACTTC. It encodes CASSVAFSLYEQYF.

The sample holds a few counts of this clonotype. The rearrangement uses TRBV27 and TRBJ2-1, with D possibly TRBD1 on 5 matching bases. Per germline, CDR1 MNHEY and CDR2 SMNVEV (reference sequence). With 5 bases removed from V and 4 bases from J, the gap between germline ends came to 12 bases. This CDR3 has 14 residues. The chain's CDR3 is CASSPGYSYNEQFF. In DNA form, the CDR3 reads TGTGCCAGCAGTCCAGGGTACAGTTACAATGAGCAGTTCTTC.

On this clonotype itself: This may come from a read error, since a much larger clone is one base off. V and J are TRBV7-2 and TRBJ2-3, with 9 bases fitting TRBD1. After removal of 5 bases from V and 4 bases from J, the junction contained 13 bases not matched to a gene. This CDR3 has 17 residues. Germline-derived CDR1 and CDR2 are SGHTA and FQGNSA. CDR3 DNA: TGTGCCAGCAGCCCGGACAGGGGCGAGGGACGGGCAGATACGCAGTATTTT. Its protein product is CASSPDRGEGRADTQYF.

This clonotype was seen only a few times. This chain joins TRBV5-1 and TRBJ1-1; possibly TRBD1 for D (5 bases). V was shortened by 5 bases and J by 4 bases, with 21 bases between the two germline ends. The CDR3 extends over 16 amino acids. Germline V gene lookup returns CDR1 SGHRS and CDR2 YFSETQ. The CDR3 loop reads CASRETGAINPTEAFF. The CDR3 bases are TGCGCCAGCAGAGAGACCGGGGCCATAAACCCCACTGAAGCTTTCTTT.

The chain couples TRBV12-3 or TRBV12-4 to TRBJ2-1; tentatively, D is TRBD2 (6 bases). The CDR3 contains 13 residues. V lost 7 bases and J 7 bases, leaving 14 bases between the germline ends. The CDR3 loop reads CASTSGGRNEQFF. The CDR3 nucleotides are TGTGCCAGCACCTCCGGGGGTAGAAATGAGCAGTTCTTC.

The CDR3 DNA follows: TGCAGTGCTAGCGAGACTAGCGATGAGCAGTACTTC. As protein: CSASETSDEQYF. The chain has TRBV20-1 and TRBJ2-7; 8 nucleotides align to TRBD2. CDR3 length: 12 residues. Per germline, CDR1 DFQATT and CDR2 SNEGSKA (reference sequence). J lost 7 bases, V lost 3 bases, and 5 bases had no gene match.

This clonotype was seen a handful of times. V usage is TRBV6-6 and J usage is TRBJ1-6; 7 nucleotides match TRBD1. Per germline, CDR1 MNHNY and CDR2 SVGAGI (reference sequence). The CDR3 totals 12 residues. Trimming took 6 bases from V and 14 from J; bases not matched to a gene: 7. The CDR3 region is CASREGAITLHF. The CDR3, as DNA: TGTGCCAGCAGAGAGGGGGCGATAACCCTCCACTTT.